These 4 T cell receptor beta chains came from one sample sequenced in a study of OX40 agonist ivuxolimab in advanced cancers. Clones were read by immunoSEQ multiplex PCR, and TCRdb kept only the in-frame ones, dropping some. Found here are about 20,000 clones, about 93% of them singletons; the top ten hold about three fifths. The sequencing here drew on CD4+ or CD8+ T cells sorted from blood, taken in a trial of the OX40 agonist ivuxolimab. Source of these receptors: an adult with an advanced solid tumor such as melanoma, head and neck, liver or kidney cancer.

The chain combines TRBV5-1 with TRBJ2-1, with 8 bases fitting TRBD2. This CDR3 is built from 16 residues. V trimming: 4 bases; J trimming: 9 bases; junction bases outside the gene matches: 15. Germline assignment: CDR1 SGHRS and CDR2 YFSETQ. CDR3: CASSPTGGTGEIEQFF. Here the CDR3 DNA reads TGCGCCAGCAGCCCCACGGGGGGGACGGGGGAAATTGAGCAGTTCTTC. The full variable domain, in which reference TRBV5-1 and TRBJ2-1 provide the parts outside the CDR3, is KAGVTQTPRYLIKTRGQQVTLSCSPISGHRSVSWYQQTPGQGLQFLFEYFSETQRNKGNFPGRFSGRQFSNSRSEMNVSTLELGDSALYLCASSPTGGTGEIEQFFGPGTRLTVL.

The chain carries TRBV5-1 and TRBJ2-1, with TRBD2 matching over 8 bases. In germline, CDR1 is SGHRS, CDR2 YFSETQ. CDR3 length: 15 residues. The trim removed 0 bases at V and 5 bases at J, leaving 4 bases unmatched. The CDR3 DNA reads TGCGCCAGCAGCTTGGGTAGCGGGGAAAACAATGAGCAGTTCTTC. It encodes CASSLGSGENNEQFF. The whole variable domain, remainder taken from reference TRBV5-1 and TRBJ2-1, is KAGVTQTPRYLIKTRGQQVTLSCSPISGHRSVSWYQQTPGQGLQFLFEYFSETQRNKGNFPGRFSGRQFSNSRSEMNVSTLELGDSALYLCASSLGSGENNEQFFGPGTRLTVL.

This chain connects TRBV25-1 to TRBJ2-5; TRBD1 is a possible D gene (5 bases). Germline V gene lookup returns CDR1 MGHDK and CDR2 SYGVNS. The CDR3 has 18 residues. Trimming took 4 bases from V and 0 from J, leaving 21 bases between them. CDR3 sequence reads: CASSVPAWTRGYQETQYF. For the CDR3, the DNA is TGTGCCAGCAGTGTCCCCGCCTGGACAAGGGGATACCAAGAGACCCAGTACTTC.

The rearrangement uses TRBV29-1 and TRBJ2-1; 7 bases are a match to TRBD2. Looked up from germline, CDR1 is SQVTM and CDR2 is ANQGSEA. J was trimmed by 6 bases and V by 4 bases; bases with no gene match: 3. The CDR3 has 12 residues. CDR3 DNA: TGCAGCGTTGGGGGAGGGCTCAATGAGCAGTTCTTC. As protein: CSVGGGLNEQFF.